Listed here are 8 T cell receptor beta chains from one sample, sequenced in a study of CD8+ T cells in alopecia areata. Extracted from the samples, RNA was reverse transcribed into cDNA to serve as the sequencing template. The method was immunoSEQ multiplex PCR; TCRdb's version includes in-frame clones alone and lacks a portion of them. This table holds around 100,000 clones, 65% to 90% found once. Stated treatment: oral pan-JAK inhibitor, 5-10 mg twice daily. This material consisted of CD8+ T cells sorted from blood, taken between weeks 30 and 35, from a patient treated with tofacitinib. These receptors all come from a human donor with alopecia areata.

The gene calls are TRBV7-2 and TRBJ2-1; D remains ambiguous. This CDR3 contains 14 residues. Per the germline V gene, CDR1 is SGHTA and CDR2 is FQGNSA. Trimming took 5 bases from V and 5 from J, leaving 13 bases between them. CDR3 DNA sequence: TGTGCCAGCAGCCTCTGGACGGACCACAATGAGCAGTTCTTC. Protein: CASSLWTDHNEQFF. The full variable domain, rest sourced from reference TRBV7-2 and TRBJ2-1, is GAGVSQSPSNKVTEKGKDVELRCDPISGHTALYWYRQSLGQGLEFLIYFQGNSAPDKSGLPSDRFSAERTGGSVSTLTIQRTQQEDSAVYLCASSLWTDHNEQFFGPGTRLTVL.

The gene calls are TRBV5-1 and TRBJ1-3, with unresolved D. Germline assignment: CDR1 SGHRS and CDR2 YFSETQ. The V and J ends lost 7 bases and 0 bases respectively, with 8 bases between them. The CDR3 totals 13 residues. CDR3 sequence reads: CASATVSGNTIYF. CDR3 nucleotides: TGCGCCAGCGCGACCGTCTCTGGAAACACCATATATTTT.

This clone was observed a handful of times. At one boundary the junction diverges from the germline segment, which might be a read error. The CDR3 DNA follows: TGTGCCAGCAGTGACCAGAGCTCCGACCCTTTC. Translated, it gives CASSDQSSDPF. This chain uses TRBV6-4 with TRBJ2-6; D is ambiguous. CDR1 and CDR2 from the germline V gene are MRHNA and SNTAGT. The CDR3 length is 11 residues.

Worth noting for this clone: Its ends do not fully match the called genes, so a read error is possible. This chain links TRBV7-6 with TRBJ1-5; no firm D call. In germline, CDR1 is SGHVS, CDR2 FNYEAQ. This CDR3 is built from 14 residues. This CDR3 is CASSLSGPNQSQHF. As DNA, the CDR3 is TGTGCCAGCAGCTTAAGTGGTCCCAATCAGTCCCAGCATTTT.

The chain combines TRBV4-1 with TRBJ2-1; TRBD2 might be the D (6 bases). This CDR3 region has 14 residues. CDR1 is MGHRA and CDR2 is YSYEKL in the germline V gene. Between the trimmed V and J ends, which lost 3 bases and 0 bases, there was a span of 6 bases. CDR3 coding DNA: TGCGCCAGCAGCCAGACTAGCTCCTACAATGAGCAGTTCTTC. Residues: CASSQTSSYNEQFF.

V usage is TRBV9 and J usage is TRBJ1-5, with D maybe TRBD1 (6 bases). In germline, CDR1 is SGDLS, CDR2 YYNGEE. This CDR3 is built from 15 residues. The ends were cut back, 0 bases at V and 3 bases at J, with 10 bases in the middle. CDR3 sequence: CASSVGAGANQPQHF. CDR3 nucleotides: TGTGCCAGCAGCGTAGGGGCAGGGGCCAATCAGCCCCAGCATTTT.

This chain connects TRBV6-5 to TRBJ1-1, with D tentatively TRBD1 (5 bases). Germline values: CDR1 MNHEY, CDR2 SVGAGI. This CDR3 is 15 amino acids long. Trimming shortened V by 5 bases and J by 2 bases, and 15 bases separated the two germline ends. CDR3 DNA sequence: TGTGCCAGCAGTCCCTTTGGGGGTGTAAACACTGAAGCTTTCTTT. It codes for CASSPFGGVNTEAFF.

This chain joins TRBV5-1 and TRBJ2-7; the match to TRBD1 covers 11 bases. The CDR3 contains 14 residues. Germline-derived CDR1 and CDR2 are SGHRS and YFSETQ. V lost 3 bases, J lost 4 bases, and 3 bases stayed unmatched. In nucleotides, the CDR3 is TGCGCCAGCAGCTACGGACAGGGGGCTTACGAGCAGTACTTC. Encoded protein: CASSYGQGAYEQYF.